The rows below give T cell receptor beta chains drawn from one sample of a study of blood T cell repertoires in COVID-19. Data came from immunoSEQ multiplex PCR; TCRdb stores just in-frame clones and leaves some out. Of about 480,000 clones listed, approximately 87% were seen once; the top ten hold about 1.7%. The material sequenced was PBMCs or T cells enriched from blood (not recorded which). Receptor source: a woman aged 40 to 55 who had recovered from COVID-19. Both conserved end residues are part of each CDR3. The order of the fields is V gene, D gene, J gene, clone size, CDR3 protein, CDR3 DNA. The D gene is left open where the match is weak. Not every row has a clone size; where given, it reads once, few, many or a size class.

TRBV11-2	NA	TRBJ1-1	NA	CASSLEGAGITYTEAFF	TGTGCCAGCAGCTTAGAAGGTGCAGGGATAACTTACACTGAAGCTTTCTTT
TRBV18	TRBD2	TRBJ2-1	NA	CASSHQTGTSGNNEQFF	TGTGCCAGCTCACACCAAACGGGGACTAGCGGAAACAATGAGCAGTTCTTC
TRBV12-3/TRBV12-4	NA	TRBJ1-2	NA	CASSQQGDGYTF	TGTGCCAGCAGCCAACAGGGCGATGGCTACACCTTC
TRBV5-1	TRBD1	TRBJ1-4	NA	CASSLGGTGVEKLFF	TGCGCCAGCAGCTTGGGAGGGACAGGGGTTGAAAAACTGTTTTTT
TRBV7-2	NA	TRBJ2-2	NA	CASSFQGMRDTGELFF	TGTGCCAGCAGCTTCCAGGGGATGAGGGACACCGGGGAGCTGTTTTTT
TRBV4-3	NA	TRBJ1-1	once	CASSQDPSNTEAFF	TGCGCCAGCAGCCAAGATCCCTCGAACACTGAAGCTTTCTTT
TRBV18	NA	TRBJ2-4	NA	CASSPPEGNKNIQYF	TGTGCCAGCTCACCACCGGAGGGTAACAAAAACATTCAGTACTTC
TRBV5-1	NA	TRBJ1-1	NA	CASSLGVTRNTEAFF	TGCGCCAGCAGCTTGGGGGTCACTAGGAACACTGAAGCTTTCTTT
TRBV28	NA	TRBJ1-1	NA	CASSDRNTEAFF	TGTGCCAGCAGTGATAGGAACACTGAAGCTTTCTTT
TRBV7-8	TRBD2	TRBJ2-3	NA	CASLRRELADTQYF	TGTGCCAGCCTGCGGCGGGAGCTCGCAGATACGCAGTATTTT
TRBV15	TRBD1	TRBJ1-6	NA	CATSRTKDRRNSPLHF	TGTGCCACCAGCAGAACTAAGGACAGGCGAAATTCACCCCTCCACTTT
TRBV4-1	NA	TRBJ2-1	NA	CASSQGGSGPVGNEQFF	TGCGCCAGCAGTCAAGGAGGGAGCGGACCGGTAGGCAATGAGCAGTTCTTC
TRBV6-5	NA	TRBJ1-1	few	CASTGGGKNTEAFF	TGTGCCAGCACCGGGGGAGGGAAGAACACTGAAGCTTTCTTT
TRBV27	NA	TRBJ1-3	NA	CASSFDADSGNTIYF	TGTGCCAGCAGTTTTGACGCGGACTCTGGAAACACCATATATTTT
TRBV15	TRBD1	TRBJ1-5	NA	CATSRTGASNQPQHF	TGTGCCACCAGCAGGACAGGGGCAAGCAATCAGCCCCAGCATTTT
TRBV5-4	TRBD2	TRBJ2-7	NA	CASSLPSGGSYEQYF	TGTGCCAGCAGCTTGCCTAGCGGGGGTTCCTACGAGCAGTACTTC
TRBV30	NA	TRBJ2-6	NA	CAWRVTSGANVLTF	TGTGCCTGGAGGGTTACTTCTGGGGCCAACGTCCTGACTTTC
TRBV2	NA	TRBJ2-5	NA	CASTLEGLRGQETQYF	TGTGCCAGCACCTTAGAGGGTCTCCGGGGCCAAGAGACCCAGTACTTC